These 20 T cell receptor beta chains were all obtained from the same sample, sequenced in a study of radiotherapy plus CTLA-4 blockade in lung cancer. Sequencing used immunoSEQ multiplex PCR; TCRdb keeps in-frame clones, though not all of them. The sample has around 110,000 clones, approximately 87% seen once. This material consisted of peripheral blood, taken from a patient treated with radiotherapy plus ipilimumab. The receptors were gathered from a human donor with non-small cell lung cancer that progressed on radiotherapy plus ipilimumab. Some clones in this sample may be carry-over from other donors' samples.

This clone was detected once. CDR3 amino acids: CAWSVAVTQYF. CDR3 nucleotides: TGTGCCTGGAGTGTAGCAGTCACGCAGTACTTC. This chain uses TRBV30 with TRBJ2-7, with D unresolved. The CDR3 sequence is 11 residues long. V shed 0 bases and J shed 9 bases, with 9 bases lying between them. Germline-derived CDR1 and CDR2 are GTSNPN and SVGIG (reference sequence).

This chain uses TRBV5-1 with TRBJ2-3, with D maybe TRBD1 (5 bases). CDR3 size: 13 residues. CDR1 SGHRS and CDR2 YFSETQ come from the germline V gene. V gave up 4 bases and J gave up 3 bases, with 9 bases separating them. The CDR3 is CASSLQGTDTQYF. In DNA form, the CDR3 reads TGCGCCAGCAGCCTGCAGGGTACAGATACGCAGTATTTT.

In its sample, this clone was seen a few times. The chain couples TRBV28 to TRBJ1-2; D is ambiguous. CDR1 is MDHEN, CDR2 SYDVKM, per germline. The CDR3 is 13 residues long. The V gene lost 8 bases and the J gene lost 4 bases, with 14 bases spanning the gap. The CDR3 reads CASRNGAGYGYTF. In DNA, the CDR3 is TGTGCCAGCCGGAACGGAGCGGGCTATGGCTACACCTTC.

This chain joins TRBV6-5 and TRBJ2-2; weak D call: TRBD1 (6 bases). V was shortened by 0 bases and J by 7 bases, with 12 bases between the two germline ends. Germline V gene sequence: CDR1 MNHEY, CDR2 SVGAGI. The CDR3 has 15 amino acids. In DNA form, the CDR3 reads TGTGCCAGCAGTTACTCGCCCTACAGGGTCGGGGAGCTGTTTTTT. Translated, it gives CASSYSPYRVGELFF.

The gene calls are TRBV19 and TRBJ1-1; 8 nucleotides match TRBD1. The germline CDR1 and CDR2 sequences are LNHDA and SQIVND (reference sequence). The length of the CDR3 is 13 residues. Trimming at V came to 5 bases and at J to 3 bases, leaving 2 bases not matched to a gene. CDR3 DNA sequence: TGTGCCAGTAGTTCGACAGGGGACACTGAAGCTTTCTTT. Residues: CASSSTGDTEAFF.

The V gene is TRBV27, the J gene TRBJ1-1; D ambiguous. Germline V gene sequence: CDR1 MNHEY, CDR2 SMNVEV (reference sequence). The CDR3 runs to 13 residues. The ends were cut back, 2 bases at V and 1 base at J, with 5 bases in the middle. Here the CDR3 reads CASSLRRNTEAFF. The CDR3 bases are TGTGCCAGCAGTTTAAGGAGGAACACTGAAGCTTTCTTT.

The J gene is TRBJ2-7, the V gene TRBV28; D is undetermined. Per the germline V gene, CDR1 is MDHEN and CDR2 is SYDVKM. V was cut by 3 bases and J by 4 bases, with 7 bases left in between. This CDR3 region has 12 residues. CDR3 in amino acids: CASSFGAYEQYF. CDR3 sequence (DNA): TGTGCCAGCAGTTTTGGAGCGTACGAGCAGTACTTC.

The rearrangement links TRBV27 to TRBJ2-5; 12 nucleotides agree with TRBD1. With 8 bases clipped from V and 10 bases from J, the junction kept 11 bases outside the gene matches. This CDR3 comprises 14 residues. CDR1 is MNHEY, CDR2 SMNVEV, per germline (reference sequence). This CDR3 is CASGFRDRGLGQYF. The CDR3 DNA is TGTGCCAGCGGCTTCCGGGACAGGGGGCTTGGCCAGTACTTC.

This clone showed up just once. The V and J genes are TRBV18 and TRBJ2-1, with 9 bases identical to TRBD1. CDR3 length equals 15 residues. The trim removed 6 bases at V and 4 bases at J, leaving 7 bases unmatched. From germline, CDR1 is KGHSH and CDR2 LQKENI. The CDR3 sequence is CASSPPGQGYNEQFF. The DNA of the CDR3 is TGTGCCAGCTCGCCTCCGGGACAGGGATACAATGAGCAGTTCTTC.

This sequence joins TRBV5-1 and TRBJ2-7, with a tentative D call TRBD1 (6 bases). The CDR3 sequence is 15 residues long. The V and J ends lost 0 bases and 3 bases respectively, with 13 bases between them. The germline gives CDR1 SGHRS, CDR2 YFSETQ. In DNA form, the CDR3 reads TGCGCCAGCAGCTTGGTGGATAAGACAGGCTACGAGCAGTACTTC. This encodes CASSLVDKTGYEQYF.

This chain links TRBV7-9 with TRBJ1-2; a weak D match, TRBD1 (5 bases). The V gene lost 5 bases and the J gene lost 0 bases, with 13 bases spanning the gap. This CDR3 region has 15 residues. CDR1 and CDR2 (germline): SEHNR, FQNEAQ (reference sequence). The CDR3 protein is CASSTPQGANYGYTF. CDR3 sequence (DNA): TGTGCCAGCAGCACACCGCAGGGCGCTAACTATGGCTACACCTTC.

The CDR3 DNA reads TGTGCCAGCAGTTCCCCCAGCCAGCGGGGGGTTGATGAGCAGTTCTTC. This codes for CASSSPSQRGVDEQFF. This rearrangement joins TRBV27 to TRBJ2-1, with 9 bases aligning to TRBD2. From germline, CDR1 is MNHEY and CDR2 SMNVEV (reference sequence). J was trimmed by 8 bases and V by 4 bases; bases with no gene match: 12. The CDR3 runs 16 residues.

The rearrangement joins TRBV6-1 to TRBJ2-7; no reliable D call. Germline values: CDR1 MNHNS, CDR2 SASEGT. Trimming removed 5 bases at V and 2 bases at J, with 13 bases between. There are 14 residues in the CDR3. CDR3 loop: CASSPKPGPYEQYF. CDR3 bases: TGTGCCAGCAGTCCCAAGCCTGGACCCTACGAGCAGTACTTC.

This clone occurred once. V and J are TRBV28 and TRBJ2-7; 7 positions agree with TRBD1. Germline values: CDR1 MDHEN, CDR2 SYDVKM. The CDR3 is made up of 12 amino acids. The DNA for the CDR3 is TGTGCTTCGGGACAGAGTTTCAACGAGCAGTACTTC. It specifies CASGQSFNEQYF.

The V call is TRBV5-1, the J call TRBJ2-2; D remains ambiguous. V was shortened by 4 bases and J by 7 bases, with 14 bases between the two germline ends. Germline CDR1 SGHRS, CDR2 YFSETQ. The CDR3 runs 14 residues. CDR3 sequence: CASSPALGGGELFF. CDR3 nucleotides: TGCGCCAGCAGCCCGGCTCTAGGCGGCGGGGAGCTGTTTTTT.

This chain uses TRBV4-3 with TRBJ1-6; maybe TRBD1 (5 bases). V was trimmed by 0 bases and J by 9 bases, leaving 12 bases between them. From germline, CDR1 is LGHNA and CDR2 YSLEER. The CDR3 loop spans 15 amino acids. CDR3 protein: CASSQDYRGTSPLHF. The CDR3 DNA reads TGCGCCAGCAGCCAAGATTATCGGGGCACTTCACCCCTCCACTTT.

The chain recombines TRBV7-3 with TRBJ1-6; no reliable D call. Trimming stripped 0 bases from V and 6 bases from J, with 3 bases between. Looked up from germline, CDR1 is SGHTA and CDR2 is FQGTGA. The CDR3 has 13 residues. The CDR3 is CASSLTVNSPLHF. The CDR3, as DNA: TGTGCCAGCAGCTTAACTGTTAATTCACCCCTCCACTTT.

In this sample, this clone turned up a few times. The chain has TRBV5-1 and TRBJ2-5; 7 positions agree with TRBD1. The junction had 6 bases not matched to a gene; V was cut back by 0 bases and J by 1 base. Germline CDR1 SGHRS, CDR2 YFSETQ. This CDR3 region has 16 residues. The CDR3 sequence: CASSLALTGPQETQYF. The CDR3, as DNA: TGCGCCAGCAGCTTGGCCTTGACAGGGCCCCAAGAGACCCAGTACTTC.

The chain employs TRBV7-3 and TRBJ2-7; TRBD2 matches at 7 bases. The V segment lost 5 bases and the J segment 2 bases; nucleotides outside the gene matches: 9. The CDR3 totals 15 residues. CDR1 is SGHTA, CDR2 FQGTGA, per germline. The CDR3 region has the DNA TGTGCCAGCAGCAAGGGATTAGCGGGTACCTACGAGCAGTACTTC. Translated: CASSKGLAGTYEQYF.

The genes are TRBV18 and TRBJ2-7, with TRBD2 identical over 10 bases. The CDR3 sequence is 17 residues long. Looked up from germline, CDR1 is KGHSH and CDR2 is LQKENI. J lost 6 bases, V lost 2 bases, and 13 bases had no gene match. The CDR3 DNA reads TGTGCCAGCTCACCAAACTACTTAGCGGGGGGACCCGGCGAGCAGTACTTC. This translates into CASSPNYLAGGPGEQYF.